These 18 T cell receptor beta chains were sequenced from one sample in a study of blood T cell repertoires in COVID-19. Data came from immunoSEQ multiplex PCR; TCRdb stores just in-frame clones and leaves some out. The sample shows some 490,000 clones, 80% to 90% of them seen only once. The sample was peripheral blood. All receptors come from a human donor in a cohort sampled during active COVID-19.

This rearrangement joins TRBV7-9 to TRBJ1-1; tentatively, D is TRBD1 (6 bases). Germline V CDR1 and CDR2: SEHNR, FQNEAQ (reference sequence). The CDR3 is 14 amino acids. Trimming left V 5 bases short and J 7 bases short, with 17 bases between. This CDR3 reads CASSSGTLSLEAFF. DNA for the CDR3: TGTGCCAGCAGCAGTGGGACACTATCTCTTGAAGCTTTCTTT.

V gene TRBV6-5 combines with J gene TRBJ2-1, with D possibly TRBD2 on 6 matching bases. CDR3 length: 16 amino acids. V was shortened by 0 bases and J by 1 base, with 10 bases between the two germline ends. CDR1 and CDR2 (germline): MNHEY, SVGAGI. CDR3 region: CASSYSSGVSYNEQFF. Here the CDR3 DNA reads TGTGCCAGCAGTTACTCATCGGGGGTTTCCTACAATGAGCAGTTCTTC.

DNA for the CDR3: TGTGCCAGCTCACCACGCGGCAGGGGGCTCGATGAGCAGTTCTTC. Protein sequence: CASSPRGRGLDEQFF. The chain recombines TRBV18 with TRBJ2-1, with 8 bases fitting TRBD1. The CDR3 loop spans 15 amino acids. J lost 8 bases, V lost 1 base, and 7 bases had no gene match. The germline CDR1 and CDR2 sequences are KGHSH and LQKENI.

V is TRBV7-8 and J is TRBJ2-7, with D possibly matching TRBD2 (5 bases). The V end was cut by 2 bases, the J end by 8 bases, with 13 bases between. The germline CDR1 and CDR2 sequences are SGHVS and FQNEAQ. The CDR3 has 13 residues. DNA of the CDR3: TGTGCCAGCAGCTTAACGGACTCGCAGAAGCAGTACTTC. Translation: CASSLTDSQKQYF.

This clone occurred many times. This sequence joins TRBV25-1 and TRBJ2-7; D is undetermined. Germline V gene lookup returns CDR1 MGHDK and CDR2 SYGVNS. The CDR3 extends over 15 amino acids. The V and J ends lost 1 base and 0 bases respectively, with 10 bases between them. The CDR3 loop is CASSEWAGSSYEQYF. CDR3 DNA sequence: TGTGCCAGCAGTGAATGGGCAGGCAGCTCCTACGAGCAGTACTTC.

This clone was seen more than once but under ten times. This chain joins TRBV24-1 and TRBJ1-5; TRBD1 matches 7 bases. This CDR3 is built from 14 residues. Germline-derived CDR1 and CDR2 are KGHDR and SFDVKD. V gave up 3 bases and J gave up 6 bases; unmatched junction bases: 4. CDR3 amino acids: CATSDNRGIQPQHF. In DNA form, the CDR3 reads TGTGCCACCAGTGATAACAGGGGTATTCAGCCCCAGCATTTT.

This clone was found a few times. This chain links TRBV14 with TRBJ2-7; TRBD2 might be the D (5 bases). The CDR3 is made up of 13 amino acids. Trimming stripped 4 bases from V and 6 bases from J, with 13 bases between. CDR1 SGHDN and CDR2 FVKESK come from the germline V gene. The CDR3 DNA reads TGTGCCAGCAGCCCTCACGGGGTCCGCGAGCAGTACTTC. Its translation: CASSPHGVREQYF.

The genes are TRBV7-3 and TRBJ1-1; TRBD1 aligns across 7 bases. CDR1 SGHTA and CDR2 FQGTGA come from the germline V gene. The CDR3 runs to 14 residues. V was clipped by 6 bases and J by 2 bases; unmatched bases: 6. CDR3 sequence (DNA): TGTGCCAGCAGGGGGGACAGCGGTAACACTGAAGCTTTCTTT. Protein sequence: CASRGDSGNTEAFF.

V usage is TRBV5-1 and J usage is TRBJ1-4; a possible D gene is TRBD1 (6 bases). The CDR3 length is 14 residues. Between the trimmed V and J ends, which lost 0 bases and 8 bases, there was a span of 11 bases. Germline CDR1 reads SGHRS; CDR2 reads YFSETQ. In DNA form, the CDR3 reads TGCGCCAGCAGCTTGGCCGGGAGGGGGGAAAAACTGTTTTTT. It specifies CASSLAGRGEKLFF.

The chain links TRBV10-3 to TRBJ1-5; 7 positions match TRBD1. Germline CDR1 and CDR2: ENHRY and SYGVKD. CDR3 length: 15 amino acids. V lost 6 bases to trimming and J lost 8 bases; unmatched junction nucleotides: 13. DNA for the CDR3: TGTGCCATCAGCGACCAGACAGGGCGAGGGGAGCCCCAGCATTTT. This gives the protein CAISDQTGRGEPQHF.

V usage is TRBV24-1 and J usage is TRBJ2-3; 8 bases line up with TRBD1. The CDR3 has 15 amino acids. Per germline, CDR1 KGHDR and CDR2 SFDVKD. J gave up 1 base and V 7 bases, and 6 bases lay outside the gene matches. The CDR3 DNA is TGTGCCACCAGGGCAGGGGGCGCTGGCACAGATACGCAGTATTTT. Translation gives CATRAGGAGTDTQYF.

The chain's CDR3 is CASSSDRLTSYEQYF. CDR3 DNA sequence: TGTGCCAGCTCATCAGACAGGCTTACCTCCTACGAGCAGTACTTC. The chain recombines TRBV18 with TRBJ2-7, with D possibly matching TRBD1 (6 bases). The CDR3 extends over 15 amino acids. V was shortened by 5 bases and J by 0 bases, with 14 bases between the two germline ends. The germline V gene has CDR1 KGHSH and CDR2 LQKENI.

The chain carries TRBV7-6 and TRBJ2-1; 9 bases are a match to TRBD1. Trimming removed 5 bases from V and 4 bases from J; junction bases left unmatched: 6. The CDR3 has 15 amino acids. In germline, CDR1 is SGHVS, CDR2 FNYEAQ. The CDR3 region has the DNA TGTGCCAGCAGCCGCCGGGACAGGGATTACAATGAGCAGTTCTTC. Its protein product is CASSRRDRDYNEQFF. Combining the CDR3 with reference TRBV7-6 and TRBJ2-1 gives the whole variable domain GAGVSQSPRYKVTKRGQDVALRCDPISGHVSLYWYRQALGQGPEFLTYFNYEAQQDKSGLPNDRFSAERPEGSISTLTIQRTEQRDSAMYRCASSRRDRDYNEQFFGPGTRLTVL.

The chain employs TRBV19 and TRBJ2-3, with 7 bases identical to TRBD1. Trimming removed 5 bases from V and 0 bases from J; junction bases left unmatched: 11. This CDR3 has 17 amino acids. Germline CDR1 is LNHDA and CDR2 is SQIVND (reference sequence). The CDR3 DNA reads TGTGCCAGTAGTCGGGACAGTATCTACCACAGCACAGATACGCAGTATTTT. Its protein is CASSRDSIYHSTDTQYF.

The J gene is TRBJ2-5, the V gene TRBV28, with TRBD1 matching 8 bases. This CDR3 region has 21 residues. The V gene's germline CDR1 is MDHEN and CDR2 SYDVKM. The J segment lost 1 base and the V segment lost 2 bases, leaving 21 bases of the junction unmatched. CDR3: CASSLGFLGDRTLVAQETQYF. CDR3 nucleotide sequence: TGTGCCAGCAGTTTAGGGTTTTTGGGGGACAGGACCTTGGTAGCCCAAGAGACCCAGTACTTC.

The V gene is TRBV28, the J gene TRBJ2-3; maybe TRBD2 (5 bases). V was shortened by 8 bases and J by 3 bases, with 21 bases between the two germline ends. This CDR3 has 16 residues. The germline gives CDR1 MDHEN, CDR2 SYDVKM. The CDR3 here is CASGKGVSIRTDTQYF. Written as DNA, the CDR3 is TGTGCCAGCGGAAAGGGAGTGAGTATCAGAACAGATACGCAGTATTTT.

The DNA of the CDR3 is TGTGCCAGCAGTTACGGCTCCGGGACTAGCTCTCACGAGCAGTACTTC. It yields the protein CASSYGSGTSSHEQYF. The rearrangement joins TRBV6-5 to TRBJ2-7; 9 positions agree with TRBD2. The CDR3 is 16 residues long. Germline V CDR1 and CDR2: MNHEY, SVGAGI. Trimming at V came to 2 bases and at J to 5 bases, leaving 10 bases not matched to a gene.

This chain uses TRBV6-1 with TRBJ2-1; D is ambiguous. V lost 0 bases to trimming and J lost 7 bases, with 4 bases between them. CDR1 is MNHNS and CDR2 is SASEGT in the germline V gene. This CDR3 is built from 12 residues. DNA for the CDR3: TGTGCCAGCAGTGAAGCTCGGAATGAGCAGTTCTTC. Translating it yields CASSEARNEQFF.